This T cell receptor beta chain appears in the sequencing data of a study of shared clonotypes between healthy human individuals. About the study: Aged between 18 and 49, the donors were a couple of women and three men. Overall study results and limits: The sole specimen, blood, was sampled, and tissue repertoires likely differ. Naive subsets usually exceeded memory subsets in estimated richness. In contrast to clonotypes shared by all four donors, non-shared clonotypes had lower generation probabilities.

With respect to this clone: The antigen is undetermined.

Germline V lookup: CDR1 SGHVS, CDR2 FQNEAQ. The CDR3 has 15 amino acids. Trimming took 5 bases from V and 9 from J; bases not matched to a gene: 15. The method was immunoSEQ multiplex PCR; TCRdb's version includes in-frame clones alone and lacks a portion of them. The table lists around 2,100,000 clones, about 95% of them singletons, with 1% to 1.5% in the top ten. As defined, naive CD8 cells were CD45RO-negative and positively selected for CCR7, with terminally differentiated effector memory CD45RA+ cells excluded. The chain couples TRBV7-8 to TRBJ2-7; TRBD1 matches 8 bases. The material sequenced was naive CD8+ T cells sorted from blood. The TCR was taken from a man younger than 35 in good health. The CDR3 DNA follows: TGTGCCAGCAGCATAGGACAGGGATCCCCATTAGGGCAGTACTTC. Its protein is CASSIGQGSPLGQYF.